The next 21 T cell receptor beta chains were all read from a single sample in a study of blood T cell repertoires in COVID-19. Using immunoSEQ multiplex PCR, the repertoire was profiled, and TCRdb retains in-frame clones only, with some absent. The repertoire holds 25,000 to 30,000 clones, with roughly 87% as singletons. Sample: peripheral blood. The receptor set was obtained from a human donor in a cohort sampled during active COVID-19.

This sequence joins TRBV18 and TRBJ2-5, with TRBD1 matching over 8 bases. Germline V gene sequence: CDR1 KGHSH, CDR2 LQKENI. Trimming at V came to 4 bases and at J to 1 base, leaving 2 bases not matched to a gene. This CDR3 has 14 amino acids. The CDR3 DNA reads TGTGCCAGCTCACAAGACAGGGGCCAAGAGACCCAGTACTTC. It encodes CASSQDRGQETQYF.

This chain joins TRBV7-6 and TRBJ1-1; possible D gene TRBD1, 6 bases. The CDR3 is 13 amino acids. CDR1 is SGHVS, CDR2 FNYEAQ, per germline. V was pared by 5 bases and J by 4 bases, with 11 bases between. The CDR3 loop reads CASSLTGSTEAFF. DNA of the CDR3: TGTGCCAGCAGCCTTACAGGGTCCACTGAAGCTTTCTTT.

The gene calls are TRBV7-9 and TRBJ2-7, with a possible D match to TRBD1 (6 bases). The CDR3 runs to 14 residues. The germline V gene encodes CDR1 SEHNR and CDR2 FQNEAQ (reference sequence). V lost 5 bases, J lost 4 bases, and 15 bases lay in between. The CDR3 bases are TGTGCCAGCAGCCACCACTGGACAGATTACGAGCAGTACTTC. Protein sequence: CASSHHWTDYEQYF. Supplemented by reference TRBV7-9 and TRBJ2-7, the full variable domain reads DTGVSQNPRHKITKRGQNVTFRCDPISEHNRLYWYRQTLGQGPEFLTYFQNEAQLEKSRLLSDRFSAERPKGSFSTLEIQRTEQGDSAMYLCASSHHWTDYEQYFGPGTRLTVT.

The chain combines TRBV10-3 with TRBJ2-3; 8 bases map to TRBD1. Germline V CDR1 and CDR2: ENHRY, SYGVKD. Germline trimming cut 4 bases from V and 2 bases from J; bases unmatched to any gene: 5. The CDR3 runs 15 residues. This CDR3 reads CAISGGQGPTDTQYF. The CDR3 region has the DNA TGTGCCATCAGTGGCGGACAGGGTCCCACAGATACGCAGTATTTT.

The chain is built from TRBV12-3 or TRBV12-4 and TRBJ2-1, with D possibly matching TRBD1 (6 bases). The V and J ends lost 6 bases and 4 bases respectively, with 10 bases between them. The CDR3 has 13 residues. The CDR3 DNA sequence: TGTGCCAGCAGGCCGGGACAATACAATGAGCAGTTCTTC. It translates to CASRPGQYNEQFF.

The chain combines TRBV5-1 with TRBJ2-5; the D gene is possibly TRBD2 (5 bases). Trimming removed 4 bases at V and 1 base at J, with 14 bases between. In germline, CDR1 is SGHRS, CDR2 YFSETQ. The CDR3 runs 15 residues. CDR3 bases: TGCGCCAGCAGCCCCTACCCGGGGAGCCAAGAGACCCAGTACTTC. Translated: CASSPYPGSQETQYF.

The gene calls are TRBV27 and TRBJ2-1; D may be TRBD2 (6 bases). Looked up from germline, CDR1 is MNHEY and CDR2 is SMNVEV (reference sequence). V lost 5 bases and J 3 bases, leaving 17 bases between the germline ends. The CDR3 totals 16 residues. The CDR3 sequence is CASSKGSVGGYNEQFF. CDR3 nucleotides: TGTGCCAGCAGTAAAGGAAGTGTGGGGGGCTACAATGAGCAGTTCTTC.

CDR3 region: CASSLQVQYEQYF. CDR3 in DNA: TGTGCCAGCAGCTTACAGGTCCAGTACGAGCAGTACTTC. The rearrangement uses TRBV7-2 and TRBJ2-7; unclear D gene. Germline values: CDR1 SGHTA, CDR2 FQGNSA. The ends were cut back, 2 bases at V and 4 bases at J, with 9 bases in the middle. The CDR3 consists of 13 residues.

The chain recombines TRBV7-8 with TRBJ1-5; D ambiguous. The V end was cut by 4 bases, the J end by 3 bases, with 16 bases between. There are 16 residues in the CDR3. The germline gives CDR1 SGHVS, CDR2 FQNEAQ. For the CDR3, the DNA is TGTGCCAGCAGCTCGATGGGAGGGTTTACCAATCAGCCCCAGCATTTT. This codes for CASSSMGGFTNQPQHF.

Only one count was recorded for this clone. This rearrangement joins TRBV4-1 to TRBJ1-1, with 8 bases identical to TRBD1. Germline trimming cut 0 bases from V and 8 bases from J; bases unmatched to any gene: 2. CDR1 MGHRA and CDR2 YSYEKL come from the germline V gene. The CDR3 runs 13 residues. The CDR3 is CASSQDWTGEAFF. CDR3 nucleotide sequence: TGCGCCAGCAGCCAAGATTGGACAGGGGAAGCTTTCTTT.

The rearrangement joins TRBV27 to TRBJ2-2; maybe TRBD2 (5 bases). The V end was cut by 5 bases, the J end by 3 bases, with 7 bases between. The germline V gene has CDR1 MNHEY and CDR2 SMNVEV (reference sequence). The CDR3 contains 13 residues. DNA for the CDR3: TGTGCCAGCAGTCCGGGGTACACCGGGGAGCTGTTTTTT. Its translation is CASSPGYTGELFF.

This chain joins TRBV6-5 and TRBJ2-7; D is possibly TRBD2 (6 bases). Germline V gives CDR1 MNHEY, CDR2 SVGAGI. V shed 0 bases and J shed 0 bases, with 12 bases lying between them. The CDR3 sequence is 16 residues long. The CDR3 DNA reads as TGTGCCAGCAGTTACTCGACCCGGGGGAGCTCCTACGAGCAGTACTTC. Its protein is CASSYSTRGSSYEQYF.

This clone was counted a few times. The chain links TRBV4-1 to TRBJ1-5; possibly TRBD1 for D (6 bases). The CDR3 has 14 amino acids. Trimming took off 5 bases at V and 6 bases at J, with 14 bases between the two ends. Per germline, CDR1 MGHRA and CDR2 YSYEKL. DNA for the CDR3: TGCGCCAGCAGCGACGCGGGGGCTGTTCAGCCCCAGCATTTT. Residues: CASSDAGAVQPQHF.

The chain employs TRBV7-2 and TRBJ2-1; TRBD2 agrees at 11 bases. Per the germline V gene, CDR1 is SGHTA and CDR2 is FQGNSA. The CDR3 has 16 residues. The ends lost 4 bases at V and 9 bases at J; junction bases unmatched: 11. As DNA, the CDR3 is TGTGCCAGCAGCTCCCGGGGTAGCGGGGGGGCGGGTGAGCAGTTCTTC. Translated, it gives CASSSRGSGGAGEQFF. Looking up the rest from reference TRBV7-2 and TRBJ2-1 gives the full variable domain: GAGVSQSPSNKVTEKGKDVELRCDPISGHTALYWYRQSLGQGLEFLIYFQGNSAPDKSGLPSDRFSAERTGGSVSTLTIQRTQQEDSAVYLCASSSRGSGGAGEQFFGPGTRLTVL.

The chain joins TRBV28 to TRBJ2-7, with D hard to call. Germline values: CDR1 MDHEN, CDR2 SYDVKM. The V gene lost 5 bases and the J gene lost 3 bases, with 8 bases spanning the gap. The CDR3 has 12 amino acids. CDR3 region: CASSRQDYEQYF. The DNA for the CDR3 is TGTGCCAGCAGTCGTCAGGACTACGAGCAGTACTTC.

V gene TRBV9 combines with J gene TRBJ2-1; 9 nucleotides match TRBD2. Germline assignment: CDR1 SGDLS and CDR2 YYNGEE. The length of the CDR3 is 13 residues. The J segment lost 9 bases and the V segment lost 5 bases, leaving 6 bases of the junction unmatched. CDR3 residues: CASRPGTSSEQFF. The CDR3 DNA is TGTGCCAGCAGGCCCGGGACTAGCAGTGAGCAGTTCTTC.

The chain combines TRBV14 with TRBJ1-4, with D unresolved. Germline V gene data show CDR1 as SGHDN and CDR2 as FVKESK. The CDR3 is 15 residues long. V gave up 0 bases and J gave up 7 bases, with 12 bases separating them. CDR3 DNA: TGTGCCAGCAGCCAAGAAGGAGGTTTTAGTGAAAAACTGTTTTTT. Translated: CASSQEGGFSEKLFF.

CDR3 amino acids: CASLDRDRDEQFF. In nucleotides, the CDR3 is TGTGCCAGCCTCGACCGGGACAGGGATGAGCAGTTCTTC. This chain joins TRBV11-3 and TRBJ2-1; 9 positions agree with TRBD1. The V gene's germline CDR1 is SGHNT and CDR2 YENEEA. J gave up 8 bases and V 8 bases, and 7 bases lay outside the gene matches. The CDR3 length is 13 residues.

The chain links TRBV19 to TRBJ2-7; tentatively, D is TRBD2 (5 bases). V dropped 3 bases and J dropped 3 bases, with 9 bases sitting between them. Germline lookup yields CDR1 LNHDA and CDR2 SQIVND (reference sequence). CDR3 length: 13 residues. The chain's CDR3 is CASSIRGNYEQYF. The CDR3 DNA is TGTGCCAGTAGTATTCGGGGAAACTACGAGCAGTACTTC.

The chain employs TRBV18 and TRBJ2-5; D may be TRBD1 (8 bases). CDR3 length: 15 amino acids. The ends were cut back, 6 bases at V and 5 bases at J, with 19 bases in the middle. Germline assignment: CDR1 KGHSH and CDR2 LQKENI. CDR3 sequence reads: CASSPTGGAGETQYF. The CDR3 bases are TGTGCCAGCTCCCCAACAGGGGGGGCCGGGGAGACCCAGTACTTC.

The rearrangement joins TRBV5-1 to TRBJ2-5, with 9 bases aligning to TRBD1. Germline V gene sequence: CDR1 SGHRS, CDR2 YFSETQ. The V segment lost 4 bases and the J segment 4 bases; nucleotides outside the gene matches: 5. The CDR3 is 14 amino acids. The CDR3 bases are TGCGCCAGCAGCCCACAGGGGGCTGGAGAGACCCAGTACTTC. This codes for CASSPQGAGETQYF.